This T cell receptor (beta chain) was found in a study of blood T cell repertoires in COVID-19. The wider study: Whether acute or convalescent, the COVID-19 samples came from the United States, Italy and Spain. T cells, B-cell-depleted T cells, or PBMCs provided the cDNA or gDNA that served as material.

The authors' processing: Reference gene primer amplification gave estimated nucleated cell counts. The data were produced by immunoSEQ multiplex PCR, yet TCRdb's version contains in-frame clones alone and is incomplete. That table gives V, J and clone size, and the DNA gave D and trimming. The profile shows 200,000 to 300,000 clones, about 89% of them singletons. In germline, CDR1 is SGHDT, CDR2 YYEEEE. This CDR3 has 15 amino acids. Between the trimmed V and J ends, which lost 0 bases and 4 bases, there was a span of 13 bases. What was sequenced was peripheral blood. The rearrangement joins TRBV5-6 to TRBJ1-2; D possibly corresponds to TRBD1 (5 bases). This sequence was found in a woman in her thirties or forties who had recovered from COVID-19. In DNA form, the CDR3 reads TGTGCCAGCAGCTTGGTGGGGGGTTTCGTCTATGGCTACACCTTC. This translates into CASSLVGGFVYGYTF.